Described below is a single T cell receptor (beta chain) sequence and its context. This clone's antigen is unknown. Within one base of it there is no much larger clone, and no base qualities were kept. Participants in the prospective study were aged roughly 18 to 89 years, lived in under 30 United States geographic areas, and enrolled through a virtual design. To assign participants to cohorts, the prospective study relied on clinical history that participants themselves reported in a screening survey and a study questionnaire. Mobile phlebotomists in the prospective study collected whole blood, serum and a nasopharyngeal or oropharyngeal swab from every participant. Participants in the prospective study had the option to provide additional blood draws and questionnaires over an approximately 2-month period. Before DNA extraction, prospective study blood samples were shipped either frozen or at room temperature.

The record originates from a study of blood T cell repertoires in COVID-19 (TCRdb year 2020). About the investigation overall: The collaborator samples originated in the United States, Italy and Spain and spanned the acute and convalescent phases of COVID-19. The material from the prospective study consisted of cDNA or gDNA derived from T cells, B-cell-depleted T cells, or PBMCs. The repertoires were released in a freely available public database meant as a resource for research on the immune response to SARS-CoV-2. Deeply sampled blood TCRbeta repertoires from subjects exposed to, actively infected with, or recovered from COVID-19 were included in the dataset. Where available, HLA class I and class II types were obtained from metadata supplied by the sample provider rather than from assay-based typing. The sample metadata nearly always contained a de-identified subject ID, COVID-19 status, age in years and sex. The samples were drawn from two sources: the first 160 participants of the ongoing ImmuneRACE study, and approximately 1,300 subjects contributed by 6 global collaborators.

The immunoSEQ Assay, a bias-controlled multiplex PCR, was used to amplify TCRbeta CDR3 regions from genomic DNA. As for the original processing: Within the assay, amplification of reference gene primers was used to estimate how many nucleated cells each sample contained. Sequence reads were collapsed and filtered to measure the absolute abundance of every unique TCRbeta CDR3 rearrangement. For each sample, productive Simpson clonality was calculated as the square root of Simpson's diversity index across productive rearrangements. Entries here come from immuneACCESS through TCRdb and include only in-frame sequences with V and J called. Some clones fail to appear in such tables; in the studies checked, an unresolved V gene covers under half of the shortfall, and the cause of the remainder is unknown. The V and J calls and clone size were taken over from that table, and D and trimming were inferred from the DNA. This sample comprises 250,000 or so clones, approximately 88% of them detected only once. The ten largest clones add up to roughly 2.4% of the sample.

Points the paper makes about the study in general: The amount of clinical and demographic metadata varied by source and participant and was provided uncurated.

Relative to germline, V is 0 bases shorter and J is 2 bases shorter, with 8 bases between their ends. There are 14 amino acids in the CDR3, from cysteine to phenylalanine inclusive. The retained sequence is limited to the CDR3, 42 bases, with the frame set at the first base. CDR1 and CDR2 were assigned from the germline V gene as SGHRS and YFSETQ. The sequence derives from a woman in her forties with acute COVID-19. The sample comprised PBMCs or T cells enriched from blood (not recorded which). Rearrangement joined TRBV5-1 to TRBJ1-2; TRBD1 is possibly the D segment (5 matching bases). CDR3 region: CASSLVQANYGYTF. The DNA reads as follows: TGCGCCAGCAGCTTGGTACAGGCCAACTATGGCTACACCTTC.